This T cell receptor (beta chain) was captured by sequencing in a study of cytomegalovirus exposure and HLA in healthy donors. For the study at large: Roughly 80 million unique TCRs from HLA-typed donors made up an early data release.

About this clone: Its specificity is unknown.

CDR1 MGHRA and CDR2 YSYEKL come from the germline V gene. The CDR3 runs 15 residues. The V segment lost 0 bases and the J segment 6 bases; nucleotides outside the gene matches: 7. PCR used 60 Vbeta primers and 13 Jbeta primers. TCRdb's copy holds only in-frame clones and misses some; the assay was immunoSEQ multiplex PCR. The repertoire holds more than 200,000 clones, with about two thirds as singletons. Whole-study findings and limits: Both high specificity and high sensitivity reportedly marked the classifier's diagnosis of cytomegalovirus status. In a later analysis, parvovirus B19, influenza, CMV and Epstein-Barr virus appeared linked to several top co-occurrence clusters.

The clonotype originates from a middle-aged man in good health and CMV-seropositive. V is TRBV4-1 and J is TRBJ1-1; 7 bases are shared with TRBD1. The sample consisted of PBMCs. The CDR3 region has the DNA TGCGCCAGCAGCCAAGAAAGGGACAGTCGTTCTGAAGCTTTCTTT. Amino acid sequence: CASSQERDSRSEAFF.